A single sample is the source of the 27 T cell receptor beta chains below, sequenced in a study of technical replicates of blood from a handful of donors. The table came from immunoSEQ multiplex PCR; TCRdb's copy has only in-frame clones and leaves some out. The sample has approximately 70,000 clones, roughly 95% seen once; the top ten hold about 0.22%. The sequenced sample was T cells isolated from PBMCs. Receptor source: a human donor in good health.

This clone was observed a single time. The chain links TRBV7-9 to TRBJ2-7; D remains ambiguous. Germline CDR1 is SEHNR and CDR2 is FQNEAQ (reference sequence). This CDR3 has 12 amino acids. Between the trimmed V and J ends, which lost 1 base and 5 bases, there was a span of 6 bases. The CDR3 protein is CASSLGSNEQYF. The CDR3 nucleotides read TGTGCCAGCAGCTTAGGTAGTAACGAGCAGTACTTC. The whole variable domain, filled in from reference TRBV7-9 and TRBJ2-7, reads DTGVSQNPRHKITKRGQNVTFRCDPISEHNRLYWYRQTLGQGPEFLTYFQNEAQLEKSRLLSDRFSAERPKGSFSTLEIQRTEQGDSAMYLCASSLGSNEQYFGPGTRLTVT.

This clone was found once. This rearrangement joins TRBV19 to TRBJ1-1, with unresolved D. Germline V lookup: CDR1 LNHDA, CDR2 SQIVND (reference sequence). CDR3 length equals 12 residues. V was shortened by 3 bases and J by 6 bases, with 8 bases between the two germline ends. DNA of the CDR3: TGTGCCAGTAGTATGACGGGTCCTGAAGCTTTCTTT. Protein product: CASSMTGPEAFF.

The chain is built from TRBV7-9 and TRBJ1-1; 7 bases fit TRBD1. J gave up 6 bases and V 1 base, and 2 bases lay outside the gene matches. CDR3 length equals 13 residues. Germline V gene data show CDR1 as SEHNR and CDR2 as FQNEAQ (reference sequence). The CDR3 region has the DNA TGTGCCAGCAGCTTAGGGACAGGCCCTGAAGCTTTCTTT. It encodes CASSLGTGPEAFF.

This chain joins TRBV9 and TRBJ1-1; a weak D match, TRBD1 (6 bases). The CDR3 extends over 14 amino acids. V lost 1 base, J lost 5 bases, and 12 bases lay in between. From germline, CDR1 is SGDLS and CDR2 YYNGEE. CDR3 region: CASSVSGGRTEAFF. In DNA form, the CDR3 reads TGTGCCAGCAGCGTAAGCGGGGGCAGGACTGAAGCTTTCTTT.

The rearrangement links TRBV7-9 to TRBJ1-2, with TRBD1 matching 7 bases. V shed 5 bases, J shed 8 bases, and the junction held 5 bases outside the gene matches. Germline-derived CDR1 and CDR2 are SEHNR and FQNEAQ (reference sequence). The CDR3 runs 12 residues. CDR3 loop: CASSLQGVGYTF. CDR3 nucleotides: TGTGCCAGCAGCCTCCAGGGGGTCGGCTACACCTTC.

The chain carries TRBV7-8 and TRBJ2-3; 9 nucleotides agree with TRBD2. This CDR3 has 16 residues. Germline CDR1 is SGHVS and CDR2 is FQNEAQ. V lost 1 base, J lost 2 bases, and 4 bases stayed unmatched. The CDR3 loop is CASSLGRLAATDTQYF. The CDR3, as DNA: TGTGCCAGCAGCTTAGGGAGACTAGCGGCCACAGATACGCAGTATTTT.

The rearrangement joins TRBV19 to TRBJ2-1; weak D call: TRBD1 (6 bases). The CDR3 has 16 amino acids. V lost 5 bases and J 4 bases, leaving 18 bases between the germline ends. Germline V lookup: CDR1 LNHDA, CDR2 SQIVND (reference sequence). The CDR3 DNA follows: TGTGCCAGTAGTTACTGGCAGGGGAGTATGTACAATGAGCAGTTCTTC. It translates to CASSYWQGSMYNEQFF.

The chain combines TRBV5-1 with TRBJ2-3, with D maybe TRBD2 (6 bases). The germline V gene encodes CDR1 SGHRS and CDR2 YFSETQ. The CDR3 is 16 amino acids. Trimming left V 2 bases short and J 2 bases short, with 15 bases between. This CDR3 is CASSLLPGEPTDTQYF. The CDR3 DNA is TGCGCCAGCAGCTTACTCCCGGGGGAACCCACAGATACGCAGTATTTT.

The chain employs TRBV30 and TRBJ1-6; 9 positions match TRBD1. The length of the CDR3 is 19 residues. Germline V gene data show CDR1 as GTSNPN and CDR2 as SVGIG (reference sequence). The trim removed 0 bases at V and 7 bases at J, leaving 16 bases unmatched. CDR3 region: CAWSVRGQGFLSLNSPLHF. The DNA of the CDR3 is TGTGCCTGGAGTGTCAGGGGACAGGGTTTTTTATCCCTCAATTCACCCCTCCACTTT.

The DNA of the CDR3 is TGTGCCAGTAGTATTTACAGAGAAGCTTTCTTT. Residues: CASSIYREAFF. The rearrangement uses TRBV19 and TRBJ1-1; D is undetermined. This CDR3 has 11 amino acids. V lost 3 bases, J lost 8 bases, and 7 bases lay in between. Germline assignment: CDR1 LNHDA and CDR2 SQIVND (reference sequence).

This CDR3 is CASREGTGRLYGYTF. The DNA for the CDR3 is TGTGCCAGCAGAGAGGGGACAGGGAGGCTCTATGGCTACACCTTC. V gene TRBV5-4 combines with J gene TRBJ1-2; TRBD1 agrees at 9 bases. CDR3 length: 15 residues. Germline V gene lookup returns CDR1 SGHNT and CDR2 YYREEE (reference sequence). With 5 bases clipped from V and 4 bases from J, the junction kept 9 bases outside the gene matches. Filled out from reference TRBV5-4 and TRBJ1-2, the complete variable domain reads ETGVTQSPTHLIKTRGQQVTLRCSSQSGHNTVSWYQQALGQGPQFIFQYYREEENGRGNFPPRFSGLQFPNYSSELNVNALELDDSALYLCASREGTGRLYGYTFGSGTRLTVV.

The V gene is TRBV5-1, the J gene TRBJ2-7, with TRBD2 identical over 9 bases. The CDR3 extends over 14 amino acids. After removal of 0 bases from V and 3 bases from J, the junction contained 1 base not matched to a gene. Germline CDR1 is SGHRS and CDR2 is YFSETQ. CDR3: CASSLVTSGYEQYF. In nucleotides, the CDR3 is TGCGCCAGCAGCTTGGTGACTAGCGGCTACGAGCAGTACTTC. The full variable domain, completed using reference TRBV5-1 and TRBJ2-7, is KAGVTQTPRYLIKTRGQQVTLSCSPISGHRSVSWYQQTPGQGLQFLFEYFSETQRNKGNFPGRFSGRQFSNSRSEMNVSTLELGDSALYLCASSLVTSGYEQYFGPGTRLTVT.

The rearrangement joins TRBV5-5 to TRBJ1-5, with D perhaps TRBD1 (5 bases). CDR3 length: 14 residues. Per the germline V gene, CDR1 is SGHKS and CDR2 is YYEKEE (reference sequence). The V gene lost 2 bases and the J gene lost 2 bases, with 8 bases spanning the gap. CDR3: CASSLLGGNQPQHF. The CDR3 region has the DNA TGTGCCAGCAGCTTATTAGGGGGCAATCAGCCCCAGCATTTT. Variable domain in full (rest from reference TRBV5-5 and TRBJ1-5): DAGVTQSPTHLIKTRGQQVTLRCSPISGHKSVSWYQQVLGQGPQFIFQYYEKEERGRGNFPDRFSARQFPNYSSELNVNALLLGDSALYLCASSLLGGNQPQHFGDGTRLSIL.

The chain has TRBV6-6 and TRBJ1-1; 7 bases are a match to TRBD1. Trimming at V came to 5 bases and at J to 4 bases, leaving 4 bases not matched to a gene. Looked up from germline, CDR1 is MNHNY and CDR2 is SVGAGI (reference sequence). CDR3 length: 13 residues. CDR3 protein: CASSDRDITEAFF. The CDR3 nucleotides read TGTGCCAGCAGTGACAGGGACATCACTGAAGCTTTCTTT.

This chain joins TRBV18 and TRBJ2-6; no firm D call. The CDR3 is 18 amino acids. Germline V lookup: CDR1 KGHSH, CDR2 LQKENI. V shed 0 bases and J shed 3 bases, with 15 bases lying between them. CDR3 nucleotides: TGTGCCAGCTCACCACCAAACCGCCGCGGTTTTGGGGCCAACGTCCTGACTTTC. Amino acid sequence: CASSPPNRRGFGANVLTF.

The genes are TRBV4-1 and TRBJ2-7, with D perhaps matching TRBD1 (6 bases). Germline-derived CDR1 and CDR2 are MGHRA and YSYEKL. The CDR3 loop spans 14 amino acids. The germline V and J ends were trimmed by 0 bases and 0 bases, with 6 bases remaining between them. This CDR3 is CASSQEGGSYEQYF. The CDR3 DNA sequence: TGCGCCAGCAGCCAAGAAGGGGGCTCCTACGAGCAGTACTTC.

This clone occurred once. The CDR3 DNA reads TGTGCCAGCAGTGGAGCGGGGGGGCAGGCCGATACGCAGTATTTT. Encoded protein: CASSGAGGQADTQYF. This chain connects TRBV2 to TRBJ2-3; 10 nucleotides align to TRBD2. The germline CDR1 and CDR2 sequences are SNHLY and FYNNEI. Trimming removed 4 bases from V and 6 bases from J; junction bases left unmatched: 7. The CDR3 totals 15 residues.

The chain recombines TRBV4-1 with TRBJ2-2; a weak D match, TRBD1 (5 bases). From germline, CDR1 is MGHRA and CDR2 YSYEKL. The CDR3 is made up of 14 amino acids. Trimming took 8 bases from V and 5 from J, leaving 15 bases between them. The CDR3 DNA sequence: TGCGCCAGCGCCCCAGGAAGGGGAACCGGGGAGCTGTTTTTT. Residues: CASAPGRGTGELFF.

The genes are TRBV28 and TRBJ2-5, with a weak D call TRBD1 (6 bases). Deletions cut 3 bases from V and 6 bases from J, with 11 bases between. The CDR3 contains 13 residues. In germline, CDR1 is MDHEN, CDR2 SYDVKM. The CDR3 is CASSLSGVKTQYF. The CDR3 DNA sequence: TGTGCCAGCAGTTTGTCAGGGGTTAAGACCCAGTACTTC.

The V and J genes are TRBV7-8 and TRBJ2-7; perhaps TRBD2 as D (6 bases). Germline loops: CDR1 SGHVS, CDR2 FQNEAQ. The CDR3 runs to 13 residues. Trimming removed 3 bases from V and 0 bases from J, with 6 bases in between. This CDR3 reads CASSFGGSYEQYF. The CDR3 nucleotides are TGTGCCAGCAGCTTCGGGGGCTCCTACGAGCAGTACTTC.

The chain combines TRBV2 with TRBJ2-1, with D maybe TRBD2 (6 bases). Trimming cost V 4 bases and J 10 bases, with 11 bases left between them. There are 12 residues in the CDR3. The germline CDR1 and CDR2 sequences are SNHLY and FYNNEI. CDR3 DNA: TGTGCCAGCAGTGTCCCCCTAGCGGAGCAGTTCTTC. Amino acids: CASSVPLAEQFF.

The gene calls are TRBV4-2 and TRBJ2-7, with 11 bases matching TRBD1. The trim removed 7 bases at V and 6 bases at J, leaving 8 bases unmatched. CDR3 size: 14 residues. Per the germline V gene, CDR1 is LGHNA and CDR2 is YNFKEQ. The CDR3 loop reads CASNPRTGGGEQYF. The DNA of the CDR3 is TGTGCCAGCAACCCAAGGACAGGGGGCGGCGAGCAGTACTTC.

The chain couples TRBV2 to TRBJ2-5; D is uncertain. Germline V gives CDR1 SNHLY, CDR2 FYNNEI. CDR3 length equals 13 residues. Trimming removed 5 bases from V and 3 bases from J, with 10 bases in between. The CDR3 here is CASSLNREETQYF. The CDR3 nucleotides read TGTGCCAGCAGTCTTAACAGAGAAGAGACCCAGTACTTC.

CDR3 sequence (DNA): TGCGCCAGCAGCTTGGGACAGCGAGAGACCCAGTACTTC. This gives the protein CASSLGQRETQYF. The chain carries TRBV5-1 and TRBJ2-5; D may be TRBD1 (5 bases). The CDR3 length is 13 residues. V dropped 0 bases and J dropped 4 bases, with 7 bases sitting between them. Germline V gene data show CDR1 as SGHRS and CDR2 as YFSETQ.

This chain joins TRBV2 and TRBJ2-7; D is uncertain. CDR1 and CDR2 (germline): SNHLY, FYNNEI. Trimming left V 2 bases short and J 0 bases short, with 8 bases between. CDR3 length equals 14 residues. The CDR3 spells CASSELGNSYEQYF. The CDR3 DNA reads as TGTGCCAGCAGTGAACTAGGCAACTCCTACGAGCAGTACTTC.

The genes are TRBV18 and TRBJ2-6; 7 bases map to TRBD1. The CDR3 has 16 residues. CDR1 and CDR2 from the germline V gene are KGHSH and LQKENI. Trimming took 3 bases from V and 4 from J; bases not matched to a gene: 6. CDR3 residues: CASSPTGPSGANVLTF. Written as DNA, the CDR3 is TGTGCCAGCTCACCGACAGGGCCCTCCGGGGCCAACGTCCTGACTTTC.

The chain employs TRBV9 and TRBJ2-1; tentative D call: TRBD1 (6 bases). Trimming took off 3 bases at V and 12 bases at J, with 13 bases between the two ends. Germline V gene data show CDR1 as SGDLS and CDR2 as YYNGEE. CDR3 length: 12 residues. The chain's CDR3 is CASSGDNERQFF. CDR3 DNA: TGTGCCAGCAGCGGGGACAATGAGCGGCAGTTCTTC.